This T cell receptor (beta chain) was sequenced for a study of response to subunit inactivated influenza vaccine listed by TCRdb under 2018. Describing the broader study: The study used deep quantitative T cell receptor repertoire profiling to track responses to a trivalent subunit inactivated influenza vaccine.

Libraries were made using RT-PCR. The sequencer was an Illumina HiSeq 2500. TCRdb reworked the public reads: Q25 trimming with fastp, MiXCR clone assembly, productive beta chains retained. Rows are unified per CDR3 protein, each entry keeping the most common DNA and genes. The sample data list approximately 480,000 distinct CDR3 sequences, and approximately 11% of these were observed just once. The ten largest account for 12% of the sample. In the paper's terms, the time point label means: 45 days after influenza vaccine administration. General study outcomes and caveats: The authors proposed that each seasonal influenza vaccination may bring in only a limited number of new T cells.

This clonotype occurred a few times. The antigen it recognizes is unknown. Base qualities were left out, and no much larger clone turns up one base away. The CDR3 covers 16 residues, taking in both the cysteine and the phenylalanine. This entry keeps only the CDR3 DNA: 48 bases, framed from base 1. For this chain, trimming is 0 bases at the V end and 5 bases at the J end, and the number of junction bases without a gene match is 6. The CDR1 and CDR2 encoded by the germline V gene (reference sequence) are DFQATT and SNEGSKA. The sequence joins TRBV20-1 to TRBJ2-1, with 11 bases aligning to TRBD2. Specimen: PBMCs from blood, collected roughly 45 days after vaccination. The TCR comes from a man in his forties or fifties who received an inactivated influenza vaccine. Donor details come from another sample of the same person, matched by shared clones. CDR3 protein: CSARDLTSGGNNEQFF. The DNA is TGCAGTGCTAGAGATCTCACTAGCGGGGGAAACAATGAGCAGTTCTTC.